This T cell receptor (delta chain) was sequenced during a study of gamma-delta chains in newborns, infants, children. Overall study context: Polyclonal expansion of innate γδ T cells after birth follows microbial exposure.

TCRdb re-called the reads using CATT. Altogether roughly 2,700 delta-chain clones are present, just over 45% being singletons, with the ten largest covering 10% to 11%. J gave up 5 bases and V 1 base, and 21 bases lay outside the gene matches. The CDR3 sequence is 18 residues long. CDR1 and CDR2 (germline): TVYSNPD, GDNSRS (reference sequence). Sample share makes this clone medium-sized. Other DNA sequences in the sample encode the same CDR3. J is TRDJ1 and V is TRDV3; 8 positions match TRDD3. This TCR came from a child who received the measles vaccine. The specimen was blood, collected at baseline. The CDR3 region is CAFIPPGDTPGLADKLIF. In DNA, the CDR3 is TGTGCCTTTATACCCCCCGGGGATACCCCGGGTCTTGCTGATAAACTCATCTTT. The full variable domain, its missing parts supplied by reference TRDV3 and TRDJ1, is CDKVTQSSPDQTVASGSEVVLLCTYDTVYSNPDLFWYRIRPDYSFQFVFYGDNSRSEGADFTQGRFSVKHILTQKAFHLVISPVRTEDSATYYCAFIPPGDTPGLADKLIFGKGTRVTVEP.